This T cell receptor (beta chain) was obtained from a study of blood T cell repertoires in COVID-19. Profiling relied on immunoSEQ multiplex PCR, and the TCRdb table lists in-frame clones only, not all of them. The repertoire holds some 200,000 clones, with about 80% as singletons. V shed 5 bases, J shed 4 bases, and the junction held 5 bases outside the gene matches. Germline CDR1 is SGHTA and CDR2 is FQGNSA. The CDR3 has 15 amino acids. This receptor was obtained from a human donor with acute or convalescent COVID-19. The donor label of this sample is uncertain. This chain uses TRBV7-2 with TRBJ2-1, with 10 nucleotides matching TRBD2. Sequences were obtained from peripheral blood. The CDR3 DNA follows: TGTGCCAGCAGCACCCGGACTAGCGGTTACAATGAGCAGTTCTTC. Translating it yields CASSTRTSGYNEQFF.